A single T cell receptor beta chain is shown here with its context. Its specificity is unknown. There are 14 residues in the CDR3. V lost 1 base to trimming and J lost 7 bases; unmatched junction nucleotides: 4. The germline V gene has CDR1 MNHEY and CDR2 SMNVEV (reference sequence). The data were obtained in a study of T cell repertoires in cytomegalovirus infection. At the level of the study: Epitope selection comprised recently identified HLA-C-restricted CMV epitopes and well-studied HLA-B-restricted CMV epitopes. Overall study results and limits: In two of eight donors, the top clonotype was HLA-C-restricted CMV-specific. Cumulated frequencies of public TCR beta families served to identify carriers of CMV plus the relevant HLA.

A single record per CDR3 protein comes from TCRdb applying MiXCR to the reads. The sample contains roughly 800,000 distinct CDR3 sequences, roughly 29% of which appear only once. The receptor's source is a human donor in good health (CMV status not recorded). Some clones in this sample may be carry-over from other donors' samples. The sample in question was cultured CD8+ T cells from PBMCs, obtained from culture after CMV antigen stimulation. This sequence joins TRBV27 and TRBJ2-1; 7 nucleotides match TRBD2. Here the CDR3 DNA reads TGTGCCAGCAGTTTATGGGAGGGCGGGAATGAGCAGTTCTTC. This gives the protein CASSLWEGGNEQFF.